Presented here are 19 T cell receptor beta chains from one specimen sequenced in a study of graft-versus-host responses after intestinal transplantation. TCRdb keeps only in-frame clones here, not all; method: immunoSEQ multiplex PCR. The data contain 70,000 to 95,000 clones, roughly 93% of them singletons. These TCRs' antigens remain unknown. Sample: unstimulated CD8+ T cells sorted from spleen or lymph node cells, taken before transplant. These receptors all stem from a human donor who was the organ donor for an intestinal transplant.

V gene TRBV11-2 combines with J gene TRBJ1-1; 8 bases are a match to TRBD1. V lost 5 bases to trimming and J lost 1 base; unmatched junction nucleotides: 6. The CDR3 has 15 amino acids. Germline CDR1 and CDR2: SGHAT and FQNNGV. Here the CDR3 DNA reads TGTGCCAGCAGCCCTGGACAGGGTTGGAACACTGAAGCTTTCTTT. Translated, it gives CASSPGQGWNTEAFF. Together with reference TRBV11-2 and TRBJ1-1, the CDR3 gives the full variable domain: EAGVAQSPRYKIIEKRQSVAFWCNPISGHATLYWYQQILGQGPKLLIQFQNNGVVDDSQLPKDRFSAERLKGVDSTLKIQPAKLEDSAVYLCASSPGQGWNTEAFFGQGTRLTVV.

In nucleotides, the CDR3 is TGTGCCAGCAGCTTAGCAACAGGGCGCGGGTACTCTGGAAACACCATATATTTT. Amino acids: CASSLATGRGYSGNTIYF. The J gene is TRBJ1-3, the V gene TRBV7-9, with a weak D call TRBD1 (6 bases). Germline CDR1 SEHNR, CDR2 FQNEAQ (reference sequence). This CDR3 is 18 amino acids long. V lost 0 bases, J lost 0 bases, and 15 bases lay in between. Using reference TRBV7-9 and TRBJ1-3 for the parts outside the CDR3, the full variable domain is DTGVSQNPRHKITKRGQNVTFRCDPISEHNRLYWYRQTLGQGPEFLTYFQNEAQLEKSRLLSDRFSAERPKGSFSTLEIQRTEQGDSAMYLCASSLATGRGYSGNTIYFGEGSWLTVV.

The V call is TRBV5-6, the J call TRBJ2-2; 7 bases match TRBD1. Germline V lookup: CDR1 SGHDT, CDR2 YYEEEE. Trimming at V came to 5 bases and at J to 6 bases, leaving 4 bases not matched to a gene. The CDR3 totals 13 residues. This CDR3 reads CASRRGLPGELFF. The CDR3 bases are TGTGCCAGCAGGAGGGGGCTCCCCGGGGAGCTGTTTTTT.

The gene calls are TRBV19 and TRBJ1-2; 7 bases map to TRBD1. CDR3 length: 13 amino acids. The trim removed 9 bases at V and 5 bases at J, leaving 9 bases unmatched. Germline loops: CDR1 LNHDA, CDR2 SQIVND (reference sequence). The CDR3 DNA sequence: TGTGCCAGCGCTCCGGGACAGCTTTATGGCTACACCTTC. Translation gives CASAPGQLYGYTF.

This chain connects TRBV7-3 to TRBJ2-1; unclear D gene. Deletions cut 5 bases from V and 3 bases from J, with 8 bases between. Germline CDR1 is SGHTA and CDR2 is FQGTGA. The CDR3 covers 13 residues. CDR3 residues: CASSLEDYNEQFF. The CDR3 nucleotides are TGTGCCAGCAGCCTAGAGGACTACAATGAGCAGTTCTTC.

The rearrangement uses TRBV7-9 and TRBJ1-1; TRBD1 agrees at 7 bases. V dropped 6 bases and J dropped 2; count of bases not matched to a gene: 9. CDR3 length: 15 amino acids. Germline CDR1 SEHNR, CDR2 FQNEAQ (reference sequence). The CDR3 sequence: CASSIPGTVNTEAFF. The CDR3 DNA reads as TGTGCCAGCAGTATCCCCGGGACAGTCAACACTGAAGCTTTCTTT. Combining the CDR3 with reference TRBV7-9 and TRBJ1-1 gives the whole variable domain DTGVSQNPRHKITKRGQNVTFRCDPISEHNRLYWYRQTLGQGPEFLTYFQNEAQLEKSRLLSDRFSAERPKGSFSTLEIQRTEQGDSAMYLCASSIPGTVNTEAFFGQGTRLTVV.

The chain links TRBV6-6 to TRBJ1-1; the D is unclear. The CDR3 contains 14 residues. In germline, CDR1 is MNHNY, CDR2 SVGAGI (reference sequence). The V end lost 2 bases, the J end lost 3 bases, and 10 bases lay between the germline ends. The CDR3 bases are TGTGCCAGCAGTTACGGAGGAGCGGACACTGAAGCTTTCTTT. This sequence encodes CASSYGGADTEAFF.

V usage is TRBV9 and J usage is TRBJ2-1; 7 nucleotides agree with TRBD1. V shed 0 bases and J 7 bases; nucleotides not matched to a gene: 10. CDR1 SGDLS and CDR2 YYNGEE come from the germline V gene. This CDR3 region has 16 residues. In DNA form, the CDR3 reads TGTGCCAGCAGCGTAGGCTCAAGGACAGGTGTGAATGAGCAGTTCTTC. It encodes CASSVGSRTGVNEQFF.

The rearrangement joins TRBV29-1 to TRBJ2-7; D call uncertain. V lost 7 bases and J lost 0, with 13 bases in between. The length of the CDR3 is 13 residues. Germline V gene lookup returns CDR1 SQVTM and CDR2 ANQGSEA. CDR3 protein: CSADGGSSYEQYF. In DNA, the CDR3 is TGCAGCGCCGATGGCGGAAGCTCCTACGAGCAGTACTTC.

Here the CDR3 reads CASSLGQGRDEQYF. DNA for the CDR3: TGTGCCAGCAGCCTCGGACAGGGGAGGGACGAGCAGTACTTC. This rearrangement joins TRBV7-6 to TRBJ2-7; 9 nucleotides align to TRBD1. Trimming cost V 5 bases and J 5 bases; bases outside gene matches: 7. The germline gives CDR1 SGHVS, CDR2 FNYEAQ. The CDR3 consists of 14 residues.

This clone was picked up a small number of times. The gene calls are TRBV30 and TRBJ1-1; weak D call: TRBD1 (5 bases). In germline, CDR1 is GTSNPN, CDR2 SVGIG (reference sequence). Trimming shortened V by 4 bases and J by 0 bases, and 9 bases separated the two germline ends. CDR3 length equals 13 residues. In DNA form, the CDR3 reads TGTGCCTGGAATACAGGAATGAACACTGAAGCTTTCTTT. Its translation: CAWNTGMNTEAFF.

The V gene is TRBV4-1, the J gene TRBJ1-1; no reliable D call. The CDR3 covers 16 residues. The germline gives CDR1 MGHRA, CDR2 YSYEKL. V lost 0 bases, J lost 1 base, and 12 bases lay in between. As DNA, the CDR3 is TGCGCCAGCAGCCAAGAGGCGCGGCAGCCGAACACTGAAGCTTTCTTT. Encoded protein: CASSQEARQPNTEAFF.

This clone appeared once. A junction end diverges from the germline sequence, so it may reflect a read error. V gene TRBV7-7 combines with J gene TRBJ2-3; D is perhaps TRBD2 (6 bases). Germline CDR1 SSHAT, CDR2 FNYEAQ (reference sequence). The CDR3 extends over 15 amino acids. CDR3 nucleotides: TGTGCTAGCAGCTTAGGGCTAGCGAGCACAGATACGCAGTATTTT. Translated, it gives CASSLGLASTDTQYF.

In this sample, this clone turned up once. The chain uses TRBV9 and TRBJ1-1; a weak D match, TRBD1 (6 bases). With 4 bases removed from V and 3 bases from J, the gap between germline ends came to 16 bases. Looked up from germline, CDR1 is SGDLS and CDR2 is YYNGEE. This CDR3 is built from 15 residues. The CDR3 DNA sequence: TGTGCCAGCAGCTCCCAGACAGGACCGGACACTGAAGCTTTCTTT. This encodes CASSSQTGPDTEAFF.

The rearrangement uses TRBV6-5 and TRBJ1-1; D unclear. Trimming stripped 2 bases from V and 7 bases from J, with 11 bases between. CDR1 and CDR2 (germline): MNHEY, SVGAGI. There are 13 residues in the CDR3. CDR3 bases: TGTGCCAGCAGTTACCTTGAGGGAGGTGAAGCTTTCTTT. It codes for CASSYLEGGEAFF.

V usage is TRBV5-1 and J usage is TRBJ1-2; 9 bases match TRBD1. V was clipped by 4 bases and J by 8 bases; unmatched bases: 15. Germline CDR1 and CDR2: SGHRS and YFSETQ. The CDR3 loop spans 16 amino acids. The CDR3 spells CASSPFPGQGTAGYTF. CDR3 coding DNA: TGCGCCAGCAGCCCGTTTCCGGGACAGGGAACCGCAGGCTACACCTTC.

The rearrangement uses TRBV4-1 and TRBJ2-1, with 7 positions matching TRBD2. CDR3 length: 14 amino acids. V was pared by 4 bases and J by 5 bases, with 5 bases of the junction left unmatched. Germline CDR1 MGHRA, CDR2 YSYEKL. The CDR3, as DNA: TGCGCCAGCAGCCGTCCCGGGACTAACAATGAGCAGTTCTTC. Amino acid sequence: CASSRPGTNNEQFF.

The V and J genes are TRBV19 and TRBJ2-1; 9 bases align to TRBD1. The ends lost 5 bases at V and 7 bases at J; junction bases unmatched: 9. CDR3 length equals 15 residues. In germline, CDR1 is LNHDA, CDR2 SQIVND (reference sequence). Written as DNA, the CDR3 is TGTGCCAGTAGTGCAACAGGGGGCGCCTTTAATGAGCAGTTCTTC. This sequence encodes CASSATGGAFNEQFF.

V is TRBV11-2 and J is TRBJ2-1, with 7 bases aligning to TRBD1. CDR1 SGHAT and CDR2 FQNNGV come from the germline V gene. The CDR3 extends over 14 amino acids. V trimming: 7 bases; J trimming: 5 bases; junction bases outside the gene matches: 8. The CDR3 region has the DNA TGTGCCAGCACACAACAGGGGAAGCACAATGAGCAGTTCTTC. This encodes CASTQQGKHNEQFF.